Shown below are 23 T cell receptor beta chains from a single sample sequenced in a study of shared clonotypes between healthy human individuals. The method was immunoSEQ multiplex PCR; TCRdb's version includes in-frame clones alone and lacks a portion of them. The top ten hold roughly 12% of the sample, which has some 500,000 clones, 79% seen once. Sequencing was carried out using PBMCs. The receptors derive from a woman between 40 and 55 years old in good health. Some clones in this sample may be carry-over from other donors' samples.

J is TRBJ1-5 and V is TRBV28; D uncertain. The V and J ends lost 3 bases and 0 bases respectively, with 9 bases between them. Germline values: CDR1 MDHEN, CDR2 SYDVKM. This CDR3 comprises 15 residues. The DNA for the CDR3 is TGTGCCAGCAGTTTTGCAGGTTATAGCAATCAGCCCCAGCATTTT. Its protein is CASSFAGYSNQPQHF.

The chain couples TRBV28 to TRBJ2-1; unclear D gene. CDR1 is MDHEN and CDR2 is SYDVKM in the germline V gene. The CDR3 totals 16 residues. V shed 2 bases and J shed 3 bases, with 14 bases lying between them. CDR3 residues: CASSLVWKGLYNEQFF. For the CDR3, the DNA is TGTGCCAGCAGTTTAGTTTGGAAAGGGCTCTACAATGAGCAGTTCTTC.

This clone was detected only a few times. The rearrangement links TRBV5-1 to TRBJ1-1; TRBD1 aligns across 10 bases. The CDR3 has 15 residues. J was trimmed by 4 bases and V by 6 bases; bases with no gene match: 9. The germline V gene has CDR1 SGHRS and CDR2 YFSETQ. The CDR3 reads CASTRDRGGGTEAFF. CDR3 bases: TGCGCCAGCACCCGGGACAGGGGAGGGGGCACTGAAGCTTTCTTT.

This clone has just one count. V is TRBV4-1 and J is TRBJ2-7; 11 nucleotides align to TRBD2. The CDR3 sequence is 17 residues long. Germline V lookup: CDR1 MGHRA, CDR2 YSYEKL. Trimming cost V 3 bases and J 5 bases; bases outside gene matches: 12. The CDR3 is CASSHETPSGRTDEQYF. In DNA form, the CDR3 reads TGCGCCAGCAGCCATGAGACCCCTAGCGGGAGGACGGACGAGCAGTACTTC.

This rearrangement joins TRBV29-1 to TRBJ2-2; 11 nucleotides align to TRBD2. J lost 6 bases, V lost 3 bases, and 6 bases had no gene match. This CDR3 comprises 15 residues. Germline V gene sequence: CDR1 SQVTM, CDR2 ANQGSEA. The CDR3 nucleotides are TGCAGCGTTGACGAGACTAGCGGGACAGCCGGGGAGCTGTTTTTT. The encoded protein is CSVDETSGTAGELFF.

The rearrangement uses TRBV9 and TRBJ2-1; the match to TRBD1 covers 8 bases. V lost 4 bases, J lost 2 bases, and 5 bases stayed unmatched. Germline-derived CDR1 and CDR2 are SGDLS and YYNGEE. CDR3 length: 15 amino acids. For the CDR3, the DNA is TGTGCCAGCAGCAATCGGACAGGGACCTACAATGAGCAGTTCTTC. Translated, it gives CASSNRTGTYNEQFF.

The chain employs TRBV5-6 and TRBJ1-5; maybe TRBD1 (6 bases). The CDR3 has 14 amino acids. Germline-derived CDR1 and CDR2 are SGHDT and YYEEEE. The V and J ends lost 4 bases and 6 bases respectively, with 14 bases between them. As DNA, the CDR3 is TGTGCCAGCAGCACCAGGGGTGCTGGTCAGCCCCAGCATTTT. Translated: CASSTRGAGQPQHF.

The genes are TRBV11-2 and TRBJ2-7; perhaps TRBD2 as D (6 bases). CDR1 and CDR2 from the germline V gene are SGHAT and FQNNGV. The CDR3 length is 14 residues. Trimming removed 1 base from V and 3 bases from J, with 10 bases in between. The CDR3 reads CASSLGGVLYEQYF. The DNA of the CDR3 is TGTGCCAGCAGCTTAGGGGGGGTACTCTACGAGCAGTACTTC. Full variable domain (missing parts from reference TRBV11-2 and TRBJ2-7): EAGVAQSPRYKIIEKRQSVAFWCNPISGHATLYWYQQILGQGPKLLIQFQNNGVVDDSQLPKDRFSAERLKGVDSTLKIQPAKLEDSAVYLCASSLGGVLYEQYFGPGTRLTVT.

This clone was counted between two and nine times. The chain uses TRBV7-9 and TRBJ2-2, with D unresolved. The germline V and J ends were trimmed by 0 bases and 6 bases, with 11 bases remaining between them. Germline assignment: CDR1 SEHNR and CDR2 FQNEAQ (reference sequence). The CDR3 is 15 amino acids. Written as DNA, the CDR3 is TGTGCCAGCAGCTTAGCGCTGGTTGTAGCCGGGGAGCTGTTTTTT. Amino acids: CASSLALVVAGELFF.

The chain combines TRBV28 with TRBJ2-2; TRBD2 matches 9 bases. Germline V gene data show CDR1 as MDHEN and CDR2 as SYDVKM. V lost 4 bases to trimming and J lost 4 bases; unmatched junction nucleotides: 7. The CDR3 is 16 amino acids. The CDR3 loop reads CASSWNSGSGTGELFF. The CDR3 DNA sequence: TGTGCCAGCAGTTGGAATAGCGGGAGTGGCACCGGGGAGCTGTTTTTT.

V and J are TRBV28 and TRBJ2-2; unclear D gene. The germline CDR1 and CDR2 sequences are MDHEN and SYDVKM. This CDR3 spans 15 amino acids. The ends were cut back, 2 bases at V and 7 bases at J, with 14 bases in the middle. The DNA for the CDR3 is TGTGCCAGCAGTTTAGGCGTAGGTGTGGGCGGGGAGCTGTTTTTT. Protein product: CASSLGVGVGGELFF.

This chain's CDR3 is CASSLGLGDQPQHF. CDR3 in DNA: TGTGCCAGCAGTTTGGGGTTGGGTGATCAGCCCCAGCATTTT. J is TRBJ1-5 and V is TRBV28; the D is unclear. This CDR3 comprises 14 residues. Germline V gene lookup returns CDR1 MDHEN and CDR2 SYDVKM. Trimming shortened V by 3 bases and J by 5 bases, and 11 bases separated the two germline ends.

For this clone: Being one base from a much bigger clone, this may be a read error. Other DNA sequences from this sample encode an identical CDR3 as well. CDR3 region: CASSQDSPTGYTF. The CDR3 nucleotides are TGCGCCAGCAGCCAAGATTCCCCGACTGGCTACACATTC. This chain joins TRBV4-1 and TRBJ1-2; D ambiguous. Germline assignment: CDR1 MGHRA and CDR2 YSYEKL. This CDR3 is built from 13 residues.

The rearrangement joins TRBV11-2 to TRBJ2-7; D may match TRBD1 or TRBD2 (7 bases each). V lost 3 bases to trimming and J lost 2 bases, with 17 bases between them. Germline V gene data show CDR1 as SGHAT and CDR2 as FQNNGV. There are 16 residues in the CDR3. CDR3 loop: CASSLGGDSRTYEQYF. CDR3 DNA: TGTGCCAGCAGCTTGGGGGGGGACAGTAGAACCTACGAGCAGTACTTC. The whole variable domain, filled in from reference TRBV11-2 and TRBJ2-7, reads EAGVAQSPRYKIIEKRQSVAFWCNPISGHATLYWYQQILGQGPKLLIQFQNNGVVDDSQLPKDRFSAERLKGVDSTLKIQPAKLEDSAVYLCASSLGGDSRTYEQYFGPGTRLTVT.

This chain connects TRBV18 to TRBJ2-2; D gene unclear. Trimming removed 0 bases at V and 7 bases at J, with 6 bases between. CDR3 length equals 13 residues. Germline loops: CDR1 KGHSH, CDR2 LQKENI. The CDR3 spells CASSPPRIGELFF. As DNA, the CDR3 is TGTGCCAGCTCACCACCGAGGATCGGGGAGCTGTTTTTT.

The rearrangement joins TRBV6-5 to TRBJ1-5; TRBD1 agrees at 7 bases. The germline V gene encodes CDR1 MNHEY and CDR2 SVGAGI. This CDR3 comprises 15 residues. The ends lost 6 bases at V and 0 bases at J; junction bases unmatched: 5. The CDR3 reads CASSRDSYSNQPQHF. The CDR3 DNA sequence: TGTGCCAGCAGCCGGGACAGTTATAGCAATCAGCCCCAGCATTTT.

The CDR3 coding sequence is TGCGCCAGCAGCTTGGCCGGCCGGGATGAAGCTTTCTTT. It yields the protein CASSLAGRDEAFF. The chain carries TRBV5-1 and TRBJ1-1; no clear D gene. V lost 0 bases to trimming and J lost 7 bases, with 10 bases between them. The germline CDR1 and CDR2 sequences are SGHRS and YFSETQ. This CDR3 is 13 amino acids long.

CDR3 in amino acids: CASSYSLTIYEQYF. The CDR3 DNA follows: TGTGCCAGCAGTTACTCGTTAACCATCTACGAGCAGTACTTC. V usage is TRBV6-5 and J usage is TRBJ2-7; D unclear. V shed 0 bases and J shed 3 bases, with 9 bases lying between them. Germline-derived CDR1 and CDR2 are MNHEY and SVGAGI. This CDR3 region has 14 residues.

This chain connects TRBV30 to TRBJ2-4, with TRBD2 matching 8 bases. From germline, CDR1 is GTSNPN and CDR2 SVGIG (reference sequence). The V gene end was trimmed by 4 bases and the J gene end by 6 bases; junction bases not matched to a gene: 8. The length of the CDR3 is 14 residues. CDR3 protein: CAWTPGLGTNIQYF. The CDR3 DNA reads TGTGCCTGGACCCCGGGACTAGGGACAAACATTCAGTACTTC.

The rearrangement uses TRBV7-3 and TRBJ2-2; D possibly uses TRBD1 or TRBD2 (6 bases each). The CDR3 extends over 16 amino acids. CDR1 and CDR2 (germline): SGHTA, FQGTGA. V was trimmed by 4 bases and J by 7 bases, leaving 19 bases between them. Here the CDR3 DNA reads TGTGCCAGCAGCTATCCGACGGGGGCGCAGGTCGGGGAGCTGTTTTTT. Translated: CASSYPTGAQVGELFF. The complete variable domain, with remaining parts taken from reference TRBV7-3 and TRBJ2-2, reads GAGVSQTPSNKVTEKGKYVELRCDPISGHTALYWYRQSLGQGPEFLIYFQGTGAADDSGLPNDRFFAVRPEGSVSTLKIQRTERGDSAVYLCASSYPTGAQVGELFFGEGSRLTVL.

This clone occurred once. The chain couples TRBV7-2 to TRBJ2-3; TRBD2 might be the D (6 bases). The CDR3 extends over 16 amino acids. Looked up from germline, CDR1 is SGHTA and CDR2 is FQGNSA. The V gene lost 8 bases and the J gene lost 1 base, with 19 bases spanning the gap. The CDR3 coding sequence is TGTGCCAGCTCAAACACACCCGGGAGAGGCACAGATACGCAGTATTTT. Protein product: CASSNTPGRGTDTQYF.

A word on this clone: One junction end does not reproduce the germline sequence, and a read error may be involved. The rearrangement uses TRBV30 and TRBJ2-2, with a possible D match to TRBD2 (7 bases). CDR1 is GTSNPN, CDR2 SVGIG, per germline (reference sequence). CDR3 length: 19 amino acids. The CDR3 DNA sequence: TGTGCCTGGATAGGCCTGGGGGGCAGGCTAGCGGAGAACACCGGGGAGCTGTCTTTT. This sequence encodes CAWIGLGGRLAENTGELSF.

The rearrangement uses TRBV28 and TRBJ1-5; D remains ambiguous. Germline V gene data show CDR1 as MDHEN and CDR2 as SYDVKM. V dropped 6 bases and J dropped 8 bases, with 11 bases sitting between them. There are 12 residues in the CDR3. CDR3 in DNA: TGTGCCAGCAGGAAATACGGGGAGCCCCAGCATTTT. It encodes CASRKYGEPQHF.